Detailed here is one T cell receptor (beta chain). Germline V lookup: CDR1 KGHSH, CDR2 LQKENI. Trimming shortened V by 3 bases and J by 3 bases, and 11 bases separated the two germline ends. CDR3 length: 15 amino acids. These data are taken from a study of blood T cell repertoires in COVID-19. Recruits, aged roughly 18 to 100 years, lived in 20 to 30 US areas. Authors' methods: Amplification from reference gene primers served as the basis for estimated nucleated cell counts. Repertoires were generated with immunoSEQ multiplex PCR, while TCRdb's copy carries only in-frame clones and drops some. The DNA gave D and trimming, while V, J and clone size come from that table. The table has some 300,000 clones, over 85% seen once.

The origin of this receptor is a woman between 45 and 65 years old who had been exposed to COVID-19. J is TRBJ1-4 and V is TRBV18, with a possible D match to TRBD1 (6 bases). The sample was PBMCs or T cells enriched from blood (not recorded which). The CDR3 reads CASSPQGSSNEKLFF. CDR3 DNA sequence: TGTGCCAGCTCACCGCAGGGGTCCTCTAATGAAAAACTGTTTTTT.